These 5 T cell receptor beta chains originate from one sample sequenced in a study of identical twins. TCRdb used MiXCR to reprocess the 5' RACE reads, holding one entry per CDR3 protein. The sample has 700,000 or so distinct CDR3 sequences, 8.6% seen once; the top ten hold approximately 0.89%. These data were also filed under a second study, of yellow fever vaccine responses in identical twins.

Sample: PBMCs. The receptor source for this set is a woman between 18 and 30 years old in good health.

This clonotype was picked up a small number of times. In nucleotides, the CDR3 is TGTGCCAGCAGCGATCCTACGGCTGGCTACACCTTC. Residues: CASSDPTAGYTF. The rearrangement uses TRBV27 and TRBJ1-2; D unresolved. The length of the CDR3 is 12 residues. Germline loops: CDR1 MNHEY, CDR2 SMNVEV (reference sequence). V lost 6 bases to trimming and J lost 7 bases, with 12 bases between them.

This clonotype was detected only a few times. This chain uses TRBV29-1 with TRBJ1-1; D unresolved. CDR3 length: 13 residues. CDR1 and CDR2 (germline): SQVTM, ANQGSEA. Trimming removed 6 bases from V and 0 bases from J, with 11 bases in between. The DNA of the CDR3 is TGCAGCGTCGAGTGGGTAATGAACACTGAAGCTTTCTTT. This gives the protein CSVEWVMNTEAFF. Combining the CDR3 with reference TRBV29-1 and TRBJ1-1 gives the whole variable domain SAVISQKPSRDICQRGTSLTIQCQVDSQVTMMFWYRQQPGQSLTLIATANQGSEATYESGFVIDKFPISRPNLTFSTLTVSNMSPEDSSIYLCSVEWVMNTEAFFGQGTRLTVV.

This chain links TRBV5-1 with TRBJ2-1; 13 positions agree with TRBD2. Unmatched junction bases numbered 8, after V lost 7 bases and J lost 10 bases. The CDR3 runs 14 residues. In germline, CDR1 is SGHRS, CDR2 YFSETQ. DNA for the CDR3: TGCGCCAGCGCCCTCGGACTAGCGGGGGACGAGCAGTTCTTC. Protein sequence: CASALGLAGDEQFF.

This clonotype was detected ten times or more. The chain couples TRBV7-9 to TRBJ2-2; D is unresolved. Germline CDR1 is SEHNR and CDR2 is FQNEAQ (reference sequence). Trimming took 3 bases from V and 4 from J, leaving 6 bases between them. The CDR3 spans 13 residues. Written as DNA, the CDR3 is TGTGCCAGCAGCTTCCACTCCACCGGGGAGCTGTTTTTT. It is translated as CASSFHSTGELFF. The entire variable domain, with the rest obtained from reference TRBV7-9 and TRBJ2-2, is as follows: DTGVSQNPRHKITKRGQNVTFRCDPISEHNRLYWYRQTLGQGPEFLTYFQNEAQLEKSRLLSDRFSAERPKGSFSTLEIQRTEQGDSAMYLCASSFHSTGELFFGEGSRLTVL.

Many counts were recorded for this clonotype. The V and J genes are TRBV21-1 and TRBJ2-5; TRBD2, the D gene given by the table, was not confirmed from the DNA. TRBV21-1 is termed a pseudogene. The CDR3 consists of 14 residues. DNA for the CDR3: TGTGCCAGGGAGTCGCTAGCGGCCCAAGAGACCCAGTACTTC. Residues: CARESLAAQETQYF.